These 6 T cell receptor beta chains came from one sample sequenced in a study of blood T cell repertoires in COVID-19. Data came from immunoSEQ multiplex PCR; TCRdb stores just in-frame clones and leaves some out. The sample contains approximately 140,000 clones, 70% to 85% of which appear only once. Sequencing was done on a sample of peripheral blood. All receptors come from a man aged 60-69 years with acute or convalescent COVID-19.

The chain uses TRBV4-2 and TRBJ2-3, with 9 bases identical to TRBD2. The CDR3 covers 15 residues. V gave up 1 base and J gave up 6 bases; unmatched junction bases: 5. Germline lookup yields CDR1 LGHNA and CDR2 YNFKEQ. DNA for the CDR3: TGTGCCAGCAGCCAAGGCGGGAGGGGAGGGGATACGCAGTATTTT. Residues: CASSQGGRGGDTQYF.

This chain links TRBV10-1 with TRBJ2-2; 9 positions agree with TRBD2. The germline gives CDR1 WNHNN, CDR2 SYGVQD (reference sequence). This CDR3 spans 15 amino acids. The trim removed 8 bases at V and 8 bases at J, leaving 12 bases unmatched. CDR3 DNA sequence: TGCGCCAGCGTAAGAGCGGGAGGACCGCAGGGGGAGCTGTTTTTT. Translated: CASVRAGGPQGELFF.

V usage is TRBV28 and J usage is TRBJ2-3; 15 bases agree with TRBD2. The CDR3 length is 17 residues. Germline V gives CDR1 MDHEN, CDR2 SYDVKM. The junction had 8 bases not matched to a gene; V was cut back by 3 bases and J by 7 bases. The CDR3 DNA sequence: TGTGCCAGCAGTTTCCCGCGGACTAGCGGGAGGGGATATACGCAGTATTTT. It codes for CASSFPRTSGRGYTQYF.

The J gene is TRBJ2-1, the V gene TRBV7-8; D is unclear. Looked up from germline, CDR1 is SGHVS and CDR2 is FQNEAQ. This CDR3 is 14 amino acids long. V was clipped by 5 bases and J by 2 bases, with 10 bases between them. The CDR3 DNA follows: TGTGCCAGCAGCGGGCCAGGCCCCTACAATGAGCAGTTCTTC. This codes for CASSGPGPYNEQFF.

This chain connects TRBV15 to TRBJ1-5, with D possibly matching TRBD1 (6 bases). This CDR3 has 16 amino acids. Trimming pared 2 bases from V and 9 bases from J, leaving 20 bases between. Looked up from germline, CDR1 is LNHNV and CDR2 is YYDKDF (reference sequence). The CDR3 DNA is TGTGCCACCAGCAGACCCGATGCGACAGGCCTAATGCCCCAGCATTTT. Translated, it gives CATSRPDATGLMPQHF. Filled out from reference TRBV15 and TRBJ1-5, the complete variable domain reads DAMVIQNPRYQVTQFGKPVTLSCSQTLNHNVMYWYQQKSSQAPKLLFHYYDKDFNNEADTPDNFQSRRPNTSFCFLDIRSPGLGDTAMYLCATSRPDATGLMPQHFGDGTRLSIL.

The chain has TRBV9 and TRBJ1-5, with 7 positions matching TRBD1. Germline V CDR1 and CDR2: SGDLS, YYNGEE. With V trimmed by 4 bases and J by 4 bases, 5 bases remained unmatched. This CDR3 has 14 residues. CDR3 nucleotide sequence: TGTGCCAGCAGCCGGGACAGCTATAATCAGCCCCAGCATTTT. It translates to CASSRDSYNQPQHF. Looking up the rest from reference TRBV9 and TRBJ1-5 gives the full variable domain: DSGVTQTPKHLITATGQRVTLRCSPRSGDLSVYWYQQSLDQGLQFLIQYYNGEERAKGNILERFSAQQFPDLHSELNLSSLELGDSALYFCASSRDSYNQPQHFGDGTRLSIL.